This T cell receptor beta chain is from a study of shared clonotypes between healthy human individuals. The wider study: Three plates each covered CD4 naive and memory; CD8 naive two, CD8 memory one.

Profiled with immunoSEQ multiplex PCR; TCRdb holds only in-frame clones, not every one. The table records about 680,000 clones, about 90% of them present only once. CD45RO-negative, CCR7-selected cells formed the naive CD8 fraction, which excluded terminally differentiated effector memory CD45RA+ cells. Germline V gene lookup returns CDR1 SGDLS and CDR2 YYNGEE. Trimming pared 1 base from V and 2 bases from J, leaving 8 bases between. The CDR3 spans 14 residues. The sequence was collected from a young man in good health. This chain links TRBV9 with TRBJ2-3; no firm D call. Sequenced: naive CD8+ T cells sorted from blood. CDR3: CASSVKGITDTQYF. In DNA, the CDR3 is TGTGCCAGCAGCGTAAAGGGAATCACAGATACGCAGTATTTT.